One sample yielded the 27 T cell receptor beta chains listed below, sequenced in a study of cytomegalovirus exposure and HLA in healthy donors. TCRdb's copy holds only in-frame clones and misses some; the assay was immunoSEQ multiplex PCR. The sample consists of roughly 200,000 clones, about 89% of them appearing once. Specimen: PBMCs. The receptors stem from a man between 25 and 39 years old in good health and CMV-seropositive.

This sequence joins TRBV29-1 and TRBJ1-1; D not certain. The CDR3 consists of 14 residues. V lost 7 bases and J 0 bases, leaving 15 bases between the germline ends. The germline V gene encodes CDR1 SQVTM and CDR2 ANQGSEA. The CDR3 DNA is TGCAGCGGTGGGGAATTACGGGTGAACACTGAAGCTTTCTTT. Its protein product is CSGGELRVNTEAFF. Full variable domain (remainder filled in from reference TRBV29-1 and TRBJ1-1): SAVISQKPSRDICQRGTSLTIQCQVDSQVTMMFWYRQQPGQSLTLIATANQGSEATYESGFVIDKFPISRPNLTFSTLTVSNMSPEDSSIYLCSGGELRVNTEAFFGQGTRLTVV.

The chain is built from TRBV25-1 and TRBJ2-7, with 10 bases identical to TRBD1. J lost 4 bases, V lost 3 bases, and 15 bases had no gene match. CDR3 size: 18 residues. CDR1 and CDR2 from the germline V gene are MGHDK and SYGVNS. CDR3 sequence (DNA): TGTGCCAGCAGTGAGAAAGACCCCACTGACAGGGGGCCGTACGAGCAGTACTTC. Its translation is CASSEKDPTDRGPYEQYF.

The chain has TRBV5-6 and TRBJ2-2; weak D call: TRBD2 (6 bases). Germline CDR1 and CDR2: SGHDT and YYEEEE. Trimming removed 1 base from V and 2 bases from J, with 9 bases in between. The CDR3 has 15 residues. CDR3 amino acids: CASSLRDFNTGELFF. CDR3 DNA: TGTGCCAGCAGCTTGAGGGACTTCAACACCGGGGAGCTGTTTTTT.

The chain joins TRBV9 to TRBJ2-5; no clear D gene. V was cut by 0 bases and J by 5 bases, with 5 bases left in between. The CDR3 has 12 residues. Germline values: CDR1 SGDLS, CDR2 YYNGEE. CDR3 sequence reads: CASSVVGETQYF. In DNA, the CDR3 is TGTGCCAGCAGCGTAGTTGGTGAGACCCAGTACTTC. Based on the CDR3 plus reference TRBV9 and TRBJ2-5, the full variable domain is DSGVTQTPKHLITATGQRVTLRCSPRSGDLSVYWYQQSLDQGLQFLIQYYNGEERAKGNILERFSAQQFPDLHSELNLSSLELGDSALYFCASSVVGETQYFGPGTRLLVL.

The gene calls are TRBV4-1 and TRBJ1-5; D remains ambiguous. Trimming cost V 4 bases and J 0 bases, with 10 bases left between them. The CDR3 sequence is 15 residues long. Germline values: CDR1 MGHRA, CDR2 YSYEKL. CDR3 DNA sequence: TGCGCCAGCAGCCCGGGATACTCTAGCAATCAGCCCCAGCATTTT. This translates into CASSPGYSSNQPQHF.

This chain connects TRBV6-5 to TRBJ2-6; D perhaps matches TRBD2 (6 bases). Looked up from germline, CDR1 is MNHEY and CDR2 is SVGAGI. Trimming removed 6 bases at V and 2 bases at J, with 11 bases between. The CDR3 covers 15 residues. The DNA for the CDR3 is TGTGCCAGCAGAGGTGGCGGGACTGGGGCCAACGTCCTGACTTTC. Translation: CASRGGGTGANVLTF.

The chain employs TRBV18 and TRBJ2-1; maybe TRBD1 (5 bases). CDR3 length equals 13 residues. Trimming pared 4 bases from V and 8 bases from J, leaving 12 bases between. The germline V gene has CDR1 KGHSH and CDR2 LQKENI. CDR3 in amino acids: CASSLPQGYEQFF. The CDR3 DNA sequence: TGTGCCAGCTCACTGCCCCAGGGCTATGAGCAGTTCTTC.

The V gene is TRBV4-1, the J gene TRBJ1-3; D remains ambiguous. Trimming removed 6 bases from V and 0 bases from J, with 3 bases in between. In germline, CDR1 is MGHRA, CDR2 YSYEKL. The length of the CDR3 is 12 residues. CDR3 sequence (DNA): TGCGCCAGCAGGGGCTCTGGAAACACCATATATTTT. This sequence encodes CASRGSGNTIYF.

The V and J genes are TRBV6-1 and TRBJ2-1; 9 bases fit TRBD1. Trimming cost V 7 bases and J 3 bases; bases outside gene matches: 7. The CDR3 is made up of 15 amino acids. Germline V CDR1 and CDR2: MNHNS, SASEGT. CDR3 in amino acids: CASTQDRGVYNEQFF. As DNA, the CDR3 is TGTGCCAGCACCCAAGACAGGGGGGTCTACAATGAGCAGTTCTTC.

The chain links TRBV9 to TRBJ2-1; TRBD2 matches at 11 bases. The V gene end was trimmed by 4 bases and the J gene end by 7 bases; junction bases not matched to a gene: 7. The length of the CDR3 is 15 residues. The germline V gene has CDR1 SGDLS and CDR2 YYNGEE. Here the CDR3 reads CASSISGGADNEQFF. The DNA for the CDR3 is TGTGCCAGCAGCATTAGCGGGGGGGCCGATAATGAGCAGTTCTTC.

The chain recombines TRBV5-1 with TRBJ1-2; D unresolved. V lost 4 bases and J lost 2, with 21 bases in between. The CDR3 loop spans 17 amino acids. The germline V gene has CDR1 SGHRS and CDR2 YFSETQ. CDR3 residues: CASSPREGSGENYGYTF. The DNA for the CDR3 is TGCGCCAGCAGCCCTCGGGAGGGTAGCGGTGAGAACTATGGCTACACCTTC.

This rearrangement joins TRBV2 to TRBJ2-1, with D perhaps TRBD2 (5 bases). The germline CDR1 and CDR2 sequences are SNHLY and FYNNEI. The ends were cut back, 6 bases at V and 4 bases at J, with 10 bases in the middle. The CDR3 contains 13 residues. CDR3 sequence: CASSLDLYNEQFF. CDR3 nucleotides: TGTGCCAGCAGCCTGGACTTATACAATGAGCAGTTCTTC. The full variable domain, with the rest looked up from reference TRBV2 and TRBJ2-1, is EPEVTQTPSHQVTQMGQEVILRCVPISNHLYFYWYRQILGQKVEFLVSFYNNEISEKSEIFDDQFSVERPDGSNFTLKIRSTKLEDSAMYFCASSLDLYNEQFFGPGTRLTVL.

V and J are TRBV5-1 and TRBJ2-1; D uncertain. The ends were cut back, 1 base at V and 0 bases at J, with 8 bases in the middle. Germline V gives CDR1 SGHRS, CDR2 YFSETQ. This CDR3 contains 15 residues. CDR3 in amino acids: CASSLHSSSYNEQFF. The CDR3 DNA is TGCGCCAGCAGCTTGCACTCGAGCTCCTACAATGAGCAGTTCTTC.

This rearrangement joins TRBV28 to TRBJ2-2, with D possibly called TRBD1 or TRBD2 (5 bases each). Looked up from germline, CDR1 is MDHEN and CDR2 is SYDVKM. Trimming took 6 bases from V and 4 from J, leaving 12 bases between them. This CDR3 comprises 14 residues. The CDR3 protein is CASSSGGGTGELFF. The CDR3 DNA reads TGTGCCAGCAGCTCGGGTGGGGGCACCGGGGAGCTGTTTTTT.

The CDR3 loop reads CASSLGGAVYQETQYF. CDR3 nucleotides: TGTGCCAGCAGCTTGGGAGGGGCGGTGTACCAAGAGACCCAGTACTTC. This chain joins TRBV5-4 and TRBJ2-5, with D perhaps given as TRBD1 or TRBD2 (5 bases each). Germline V gene sequence: CDR1 SGHNT, CDR2 YYREEE (reference sequence). This CDR3 contains 16 residues. The germline V and J ends were trimmed by 0 bases and 0 bases, with 12 bases remaining between them.

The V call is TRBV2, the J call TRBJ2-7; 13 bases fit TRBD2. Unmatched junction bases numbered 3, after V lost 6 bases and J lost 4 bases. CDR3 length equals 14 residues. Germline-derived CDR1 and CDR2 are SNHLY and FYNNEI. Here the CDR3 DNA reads TGTGCCAGCAGGGGGACTAGCGGGACTTACGAGCAGTACTTC. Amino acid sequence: CASRGTSGTYEQYF.

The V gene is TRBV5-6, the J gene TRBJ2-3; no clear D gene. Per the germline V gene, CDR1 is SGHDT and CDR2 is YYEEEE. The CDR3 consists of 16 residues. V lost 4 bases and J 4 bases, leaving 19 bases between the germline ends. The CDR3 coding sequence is TGTGCCAGCAGCCCCGGGCCGGGCCCCCCGTCAGATACGCAGTATTTT. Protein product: CASSPGPGPPSDTQYF.

CDR3 DNA: TGTGCCAGCAGCTGGACTAGCGGGAGTGTCCATGAGCAGTTCTTC. Translating gives CASSWTSGSVHEQFF. The chain uses TRBV5-4 and TRBJ2-1; 13 bases are a match to TRBD2. The V gene end was trimmed by 3 bases and the J gene end by 8 bases; junction bases not matched to a gene: 5. The CDR3 extends over 15 amino acids. Germline CDR1 and CDR2: SGHNT and YYREEE (reference sequence).

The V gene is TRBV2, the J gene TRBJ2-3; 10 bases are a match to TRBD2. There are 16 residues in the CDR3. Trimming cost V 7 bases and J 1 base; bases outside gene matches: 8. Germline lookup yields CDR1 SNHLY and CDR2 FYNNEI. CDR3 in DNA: TGTGCCAGCATCTTAGAGCGGGGGGGTCGCACAGATACGCAGTATTTT. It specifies CASILERGGRTDTQYF. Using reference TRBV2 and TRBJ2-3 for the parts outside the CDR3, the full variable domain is EPEVTQTPSHQVTQMGQEVILRCVPISNHLYFYWYRQILGQKVEFLVSFYNNEISEKSEIFDDQFSVERPDGSNFTLKIRSTKLEDSAMYFCASILERGGRTDTQYFGPGTRLTVL.

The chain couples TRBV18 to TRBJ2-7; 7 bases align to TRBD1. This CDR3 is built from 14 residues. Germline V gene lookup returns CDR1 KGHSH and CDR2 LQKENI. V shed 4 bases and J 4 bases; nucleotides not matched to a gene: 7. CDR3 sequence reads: CASSLGPDRYEQYF. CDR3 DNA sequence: TGTGCCAGCTCACTGGGCCCGGACAGGTACGAGCAGTACTTC.

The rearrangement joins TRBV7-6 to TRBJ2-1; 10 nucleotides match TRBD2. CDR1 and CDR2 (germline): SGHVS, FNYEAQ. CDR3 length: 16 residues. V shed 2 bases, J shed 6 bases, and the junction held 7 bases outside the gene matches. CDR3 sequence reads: CASSLRSGGVINEQFF. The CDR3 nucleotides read TGTGCCAGCAGCTTAAGGAGCGGGGGGGTCATCAATGAGCAGTTCTTC.

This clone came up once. The CDR3 DNA follows: TGCGCCAGCAGCGCTACAGGGGGGAATCAGCCCCAGCATTTT. It yields the protein CASSATGGNQPQHF. V is TRBV5-1 and J is TRBJ1-5; 8 bases are shared with TRBD1. Trimming removed 4 bases from V and 4 bases from J; junction bases left unmatched: 4. This CDR3 has 14 amino acids. CDR1 SGHRS and CDR2 YFSETQ come from the germline V gene.

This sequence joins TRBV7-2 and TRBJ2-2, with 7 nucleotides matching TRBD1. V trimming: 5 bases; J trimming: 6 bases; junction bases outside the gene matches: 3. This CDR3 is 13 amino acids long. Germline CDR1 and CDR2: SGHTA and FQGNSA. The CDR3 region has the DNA TGTGCCAGCAGCAAAAGGGGGCCCGGGGAGCTGTTTTTT. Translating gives CASSKRGPGELFF.

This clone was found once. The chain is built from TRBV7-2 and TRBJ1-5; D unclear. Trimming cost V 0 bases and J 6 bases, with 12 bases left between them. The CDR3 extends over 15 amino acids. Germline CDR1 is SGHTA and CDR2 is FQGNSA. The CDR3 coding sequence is TGTGCCAGCAGCTTAGCGGTGGGAGGGCGTCAGCCCCAGCATTTT. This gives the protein CASSLAVGGRQPQHF.

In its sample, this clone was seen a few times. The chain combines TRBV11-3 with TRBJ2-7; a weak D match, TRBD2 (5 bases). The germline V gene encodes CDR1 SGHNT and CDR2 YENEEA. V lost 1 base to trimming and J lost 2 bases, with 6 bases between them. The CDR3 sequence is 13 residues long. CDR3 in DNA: TGTGCCAGCAGCTTAGCGGGGACCTACGAGCAGTACTTC. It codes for CASSLAGTYEQYF.

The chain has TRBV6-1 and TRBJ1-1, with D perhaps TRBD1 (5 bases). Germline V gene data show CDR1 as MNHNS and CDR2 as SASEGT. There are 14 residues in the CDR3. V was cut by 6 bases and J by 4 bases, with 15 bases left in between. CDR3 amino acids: CASRDPGRATEAFF. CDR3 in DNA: TGTGCCAGCAGGGATCCAGGGAGAGCCACTGAAGCTTTCTTT.

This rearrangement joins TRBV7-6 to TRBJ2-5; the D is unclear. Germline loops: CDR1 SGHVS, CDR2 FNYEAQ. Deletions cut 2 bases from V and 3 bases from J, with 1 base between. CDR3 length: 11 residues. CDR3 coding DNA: TGTGCCAGCAGCTTAAAAGAGACCCAGTACTTC. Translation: CASSLKETQYF.